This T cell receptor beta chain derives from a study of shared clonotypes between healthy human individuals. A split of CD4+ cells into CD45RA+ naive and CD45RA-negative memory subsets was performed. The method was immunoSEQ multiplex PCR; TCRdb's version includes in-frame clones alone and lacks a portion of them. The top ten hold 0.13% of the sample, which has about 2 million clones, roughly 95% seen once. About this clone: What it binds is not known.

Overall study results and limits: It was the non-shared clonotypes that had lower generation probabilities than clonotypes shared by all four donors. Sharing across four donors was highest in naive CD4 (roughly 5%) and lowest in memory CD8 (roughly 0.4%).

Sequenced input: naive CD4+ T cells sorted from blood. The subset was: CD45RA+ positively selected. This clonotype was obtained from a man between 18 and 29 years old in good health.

The CDR3 here is CASSLGRAFGETQYF. In DNA form, the CDR3 reads TGTGCCAGCAGCTTAGGCAGGGCATTCGGGGAGACCCAGTACTTC. V usage is TRBV7-2 and J usage is TRBJ2-5, with D perhaps matching TRBD1 (5 bases). The CDR3 length is 15 residues. The V end lost 1 base, the J end lost 5 bases, and 14 bases lay between the germline ends. CDR1 SGHTA and CDR2 FQGNSA come from the germline V gene.